Presented here are 25 T cell receptor beta chains from one specimen sequenced in a study of CXCR3-negative and CXCR3-positive naive CD8 T cells. Study-wide points: Naive cells positive for CXCR3 carried more hydrophobic TRB CDR3s than CXCR3-negative ones.

5' RACE with UMI labels generated the TRB cDNA libraries. TCRdb reprocessed the 5' RACE reads, keeping one entry per CDR3 protein, no DNA. Here the sample table reports roughly 120,000 distinct CDR3 sequences. Their antigen targets remain unknown. The source material was naive CXCR3+ CD8+ T cells from blood. Subset indicated: CD45RO-CCR7+CD27+CD95- naive CD8+ T cells expressing CXCR3 (TNR3+). These TCRs come from a human donor in good health. Some clones in this sample may be carry-over from other donors' samples.

The rearrangement joins TRBV7-9 to TRBJ1-2; checking the TCRdb D call of TRBD1 is not possible without DNA. CDR3 length: 16 amino acids. Germline V gives CDR1 SEHNR, CDR2 FQNEAQ (reference sequence). The CDR3 here is CASSPLETEINYGYTF.

The V gene is TRBV10-2, the J gene TRBJ2-5; TCRdb's D gene call, TRBD2, goes unchecked for lack of DNA. The length of the CDR3 is 15 residues. CDR1 WSHSY and CDR2 SAAADI come from the germline V gene. The CDR3 spells CASSELEGEGETQYF.

The rearrangement uses TRBV7-3 and TRBJ2-5; the D gene TCRdb calls, TRBD2, cannot be checked with no DNA. The CDR3 totals 14 residues. CDR1 and CDR2 from the germline V gene are SGHTA and FQGTGA. CDR3 region: CASSLNGPQETQYF.

The chain employs TRBV10-2 and TRBJ2-2. The germline gives CDR1 WSHSY, CDR2 SAAADI. This CDR3 has 14 amino acids. The CDR3 loop is CASSEGRGTGELFF.

The chain combines TRBV3-1 with TRBJ2-1; TCRdb proposes TRBD2, but this gene call is untestable without DNA. Germline loops: CDR1 LGHDT, CDR2 YNNKEL (reference sequence). This CDR3 has 19 amino acids. CDR3 sequence reads: CASSQTQGTSGRSYNEQFF.

The gene calls are TRBV6-5 and TRBJ2-5; with no DNA, the TCRdb D assignment of TRBD1 cannot be verified. The CDR3 loop spans 15 amino acids. Germline CDR1 reads MNHEY; CDR2 reads SVGAGI. This CDR3 is CASSFQGAGKETQYF.

The genes are TRBV5-1 and TRBJ1-1; TCRdb's D gene call, TRBD1, goes unchecked for lack of DNA. From germline, CDR1 is SGHRS and CDR2 YFSETQ. This CDR3 contains 17 residues. The chain's CDR3 is CASSISGGVDGNTEAFF.

J is TRBJ2-7 and V is TRBV29-1; TCRdb names TRBD1, which stays unverified in the absence of DNA. Germline V gene sequence: CDR1 SQVTM, CDR2 ANQGSEA. This CDR3 has 12 residues. The CDR3 sequence is CSGTGDTYEQYF.

This chain joins TRBV7-9 and TRBJ1-4; TCRdb indicates TRBD1, and absent DNA this call remains unverified. Germline CDR1 and CDR2: SEHNR and FQNEAQ (reference sequence). The CDR3 consists of 17 residues. The CDR3: CASSLAPRDTGQEKLFF.

The genes are TRBV12-3 or TRBV12-4 and TRBJ1-4; TCRdb's assignment of TRBD1 cannot be checked, as there is no DNA. This CDR3 has 16 residues. CDR3 sequence: CASTGTGEATNEKLFF.

This chain links TRBV27 with TRBJ2-4; no DNA is available, so the TRBD1 call from TCRdb remains unchecked. Germline CDR1 MNHEY, CDR2 SMNVEV (reference sequence). The CDR3 runs to 15 residues. This CDR3 is CASSPTGSIRNIQYF.

The J gene is TRBJ2-3, the V gene TRBV4-3. This CDR3 has 14 amino acids. Germline lookup yields CDR1 LGHNA and CDR2 YSLEER. The CDR3 loop reads CASSQLTSTDTQYF.

The chain joins TRBV12-3 or TRBV12-4 to TRBJ2-1; TCRdb gives TRBD1 as the D gene, but with no DNA this cannot be confirmed. The CDR3 is 14 residues long. CDR3 amino acids: CAVPGRGTYNEQFF.

V and J are TRBV19 and TRBJ1-1; the TCRdb D gene call, TRBD1, has no DNA to confirm it. Germline CDR1 reads LNHDA; CDR2 reads SQIVND (reference sequence). This CDR3 has 14 amino acids. CDR3 protein: CASSIAPGGSEAFF.

The chain employs TRBV5-6 and TRBJ2-7; TCRdb selects TRBD1, and the lack of DNA leaves this call unchecked. The CDR3 spans 14 residues. Germline CDR1 SGHDT, CDR2 YYEEEE. This CDR3 is CASSLWPRVDEQYF.

The CDR3 reads CSVRGGENTDTQYF. The chain combines TRBV29-1 with TRBJ2-3; TCRdb's D gene call, TRBD2, goes unchecked for lack of DNA. The CDR3 extends over 14 amino acids. Germline V CDR1 and CDR2: SQVTM, ANQGSEA.

The V and J genes are TRBV4-2 and TRBJ1-6. The CDR3 spans 12 residues. Germline V gives CDR1 LGHNA, CDR2 YNFKEQ. CDR3 region: CASSQDRGPLHF.

The chain's CDR3 is CASSLAPTGLQGIRQPQHF. The chain recombines TRBV5-1 with TRBJ1-5; the D call from TCRdb, TRBD1, cannot be confirmed without DNA. Per the germline V gene, CDR1 is SGHRS and CDR2 is YFSETQ. The CDR3 has 19 amino acids. Looking up the rest from reference TRBV5-1 and TRBJ1-5 gives the full variable domain: KAGVTQTPRYLIKTRGQQVTLSCSPISGHRSVSWYQQTPGQGLQFLFEYFSETQRNKGNFPGRFSGRQFSNSRSEMNVSTLELGDSALYLCASSLAPTGLQGIRQPQHFGDGTRLSIL.

This rearrangement joins TRBV7-9 to TRBJ2-7; checking the TCRdb D call of TRBD2 is not possible without DNA. The germline gives CDR1 SEHNR, CDR2 FQNEAQ (reference sequence). This CDR3 contains 16 residues. This CDR3 reads CASSLAPSGTFYEQYF.

The genes are TRBV6-5 and TRBJ1-1; as DNA is missing, the TRBD1 call by TCRdb cannot be tested. Per the germline V gene, CDR1 is MNHEY and CDR2 is SVGAGI. This CDR3 is built from 14 residues. The CDR3 sequence: CASSYGGPGTEAFF.

V gene TRBV5-5 combines with J gene TRBJ2-7; absent DNA, TCRdb's TRBD1 call cannot be checked. From germline, CDR1 is SGHKS and CDR2 YYEKEE (reference sequence). There are 14 residues in the CDR3. CDR3 residues: CASSLSLGDHEQYF.

The genes are TRBV23-1 and TRBJ2-3; without DNA, the TCRdb call of TRBD1 cannot be checked. TRBV23-1 is annotated as an ORF whose role is uncertain. The CDR3 spans 17 residues. CDR3 loop: CASSHSRDRIYTDTQYF.

The rearrangement uses TRBV6-5 and TRBJ2-2; absent DNA, TCRdb's TRBD2 call cannot be checked. Per germline, CDR1 MNHEY and CDR2 SVGAGI. This CDR3 is built from 15 residues. The CDR3 reads CASRGSGSVGGELFF.

The chain recombines TRBV20-1 with TRBJ1-1; TCRdb's D call of TRBD1 is untestable without DNA. Germline V gene sequence: CDR1 DFQATT, CDR2 SNEGSKA (reference sequence). The length of the CDR3 is 17 residues. The CDR3 loop is CSARDPGTGAKNTEAFF.

This chain links TRBV29-1 with TRBJ1-3. Germline assignment: CDR1 SQVTM and CDR2 ANQGSEA. This CDR3 is 14 amino acids long. The CDR3 reads CSVRRTGSGNTIYF. Filled out from reference TRBV29-1 and TRBJ1-3, the complete variable domain reads SAVISQKPSRDICQRGTSLTIQCQVDSQVTMMFWYRQQPGQSLTLIATANQGSEATYESGFVIDKFPISRPNLTFSTLTVSNMSPEDSSIYLCSVRRTGSGNTIYFGEGSWLTVV.